These 13 T cell receptor beta chains came from one sample sequenced in a study of blood T cells in healthy people across ages. A second about 6 to 11 cycle PCR used barcoded and J-beta primers. TCRdb processed the 5' RACE reads anew with MiXCR; each CDR3 protein has one entry. The table includes hundreds of thousands of distinct CDR3 sequences, roughly 60% detected once. The specimen was blood. Receptors originate from a man under 40 in good health.

The chain uses TRBV20-1 and TRBJ2-7, with TRBD1 matching over 7 bases. V lost 5 bases and J lost 3; bases outside the gene matches: 10. This CDR3 has 14 residues. Germline V CDR1 and CDR2: DFQATT, SNEGSKA (reference sequence). The DNA of the CDR3 is TGCAGTGCTCTCCGGGAAACAGGGGTCTACGAGCAGTACTTC. It yields the protein CSALRETGVYEQYF.

The chain carries TRBV6-5 and TRBJ2-3; the match to TRBD2 covers 8 bases. The CDR3 totals 11 residues. J lost 12 bases, V lost 5 bases, and 4 bases had no gene match. Germline CDR1 MNHEY, CDR2 SVGAGI. This CDR3 reads CASSAGTSQYF. CDR3 DNA sequence: TGTGCCAGCAGTGCCGGGACTAGTCAGTATTTT.

The chain employs TRBV29-1 and TRBJ2-3; 7 nucleotides line up with TRBD2. V dropped 7 bases and J dropped 0; count of bases not matched to a gene: 7. The length of the CDR3 is 14 residues. CDR1 is SQVTM, CDR2 ANQGSEA, per germline. CDR3 residues: CSAGEGYSTDTQYF. In nucleotides, the CDR3 is TGCAGCGCTGGGGAGGGATACAGCACAGATACGCAGTATTTT.

The chain combines TRBV7-3 with TRBJ2-3; D is uncertain. V was shortened by 1 base and J by 0 bases, with 5 bases between the two germline ends. CDR1 and CDR2 (germline): SGHTA, FQGTGA. The CDR3 consists of 14 residues. CDR3 in amino acids: CASSLIPSTDTQYF. In nucleotides, the CDR3 is TGTGCCAGCAGCTTAATACCTAGCACAGATACGCAGTATTTT. Full variable domain (outside the CDR3, taken from reference TRBV7-3 and TRBJ2-3): GAGVSQTPSNKVTEKGKYVELRCDPISGHTALYWYRQSLGQGPEFLIYFQGTGAADDSGLPNDRFFAVRPEGSVSTLKIQRTERGDSAVYLCASSLIPSTDTQYFGPGTRLTVL.

This chain joins TRBV20-1 and TRBJ1-1; no clear D gene. This CDR3 has 16 residues. Trimming took 0 bases from V and 2 from J, leaving 16 bases between them. Germline assignment: CDR1 DFQATT and CDR2 SNEGSKA (reference sequence). The DNA of the CDR3 is TGCAGTGCTAGAGATAGTGGTGTATCGTCTAACACTGAAGCTTTCTTT. This codes for CSARDSGVSSNTEAFF.

The chain employs TRBV2 and TRBJ2-3; no clear D gene. V was clipped by 6 bases and J by 0 bases, with 19 bases between them. CDR1 is SNHLY, CDR2 FYNNEI, per germline. This CDR3 has 17 residues. The CDR3 sequence: CASSPVRRPTSTDTQYF. DNA for the CDR3: TGTGCCAGCAGCCCCGTACGGAGACCTACTAGCACAGATACGCAGTATTTT. Variable domain in full (rest from reference TRBV2 and TRBJ2-3): EPEVTQTPSHQVTQMGQEVILRCVPISNHLYFYWYRQILGQKVEFLVSFYNNEISEKSEIFDDQFSVERPDGSNFTLKIRSTKLEDSAMYFCASSPVRRPTSTDTQYFGPGTRLTVL.

As to this clonotype: At one boundary the junction diverges from the germline segment, which might be a read error. The chain has TRBV6-5 and TRBJ1-1; D is unresolved. The CDR3 extends over 13 amino acids. The germline V gene has CDR1 MNHEY and CDR2 SVGAGI. In nucleotides, the CDR3 is TGTGCCAGCAGTGACTCGGGTAGGGATGAAGCTTTCTTT. Translating gives CASSDSGRDEAFF.

CDR3 region: CASSEAPAKANEKLFF. In DNA form, the CDR3 reads TGTGCCAGCAGTGAAGCGCCAGCGAAGGCTAATGAAAAACTGTTTTTT. V is TRBV6-1 and J is TRBJ1-4; D is unclear. The CDR3 is 16 residues long. The V gene lost 0 bases and the J gene lost 3 bases, with 11 bases spanning the gap. The germline CDR1 and CDR2 sequences are MNHNS and SASEGT.

This clonotype was observed a handful of times. The chain links TRBV5-1 to TRBJ2-1; 13 positions agree with TRBD2. V was clipped by 4 bases and J by 8 bases; unmatched bases: 12. Germline CDR1 SGHRS, CDR2 YFSETQ. The CDR3 is 17 residues long. The CDR3 sequence: CASSLGTSGTLRDEQFF. The CDR3, as DNA: TGCGCCAGCAGCCTAGGGACTAGCGGGACATTGCGCGATGAGCAGTTCTTC. Full variable domain (remainder filled in from reference TRBV5-1 and TRBJ2-1): KAGVTQTPRYLIKTRGQQVTLSCSPISGHRSVSWYQQTPGQGLQFLFEYFSETQRNKGNFPGRFSGRQFSNSRSEMNVSTLELGDSALYLCASSLGTSGTLRDEQFFGPGTRLTVL.

The rearrangement uses TRBV19 and TRBJ1-5; TRBD1 is a possible D gene (5 bases). Germline V lookup: CDR1 LNHDA, CDR2 SQIVND (reference sequence). V was pared by 6 bases and J by 2 bases, with 17 bases between. This CDR3 comprises 16 residues. CDR3 in DNA: TGTGCCAGTAGGGGGGTTTTCCTAGTCGGCAATCAGCCCCAGCATTTT. This codes for CASRGVFLVGNQPQHF.

The CDR3 is CASSHRDTHEKLFF. The CDR3 DNA sequence: TGTGCCAGCAGCCACCGGGACACCCATGAAAAACTGTTTTTT. J is TRBJ1-4 and V is TRBV5-4, with a tentative D call TRBD1 (6 bases). The CDR3 length is 14 residues. V was cut by 4 bases and J by 6 bases, with 13 bases left in between. CDR1 is SGHNT and CDR2 is YYREEE in the germline V gene (reference sequence). Variable domain in full (rest from reference TRBV5-4 and TRBJ1-4): ETGVTQSPTHLIKTRGQQVTLRCSSQSGHNTVSWYQQALGQGPQFIFQYYREEENGRGNFPPRFSGLQFPNYSSELNVNALELDDSALYLCASSHRDTHEKLFFGSGTQLSVL.

CDR3 residues: CASTYPRGDIQYF. CDR3 DNA sequence: TGTGCCAGCACCTACCCCCGAGGGGACATTCAGTACTTC. The V call is TRBV28, the J call TRBJ2-7; D is perhaps TRBD1 or TRBD2 (5 bases each). The better agreement between TRBJ2-4 and the DNA end casts doubt on the J call. Per the germline V gene, CDR1 is MDHEN and CDR2 is SYDVKM. The CDR3 sequence is 13 residues long.

This clonotype was observed at least ten times. The CDR3 coding sequence is TGCAGCGTGGGGACAGACCAAGAGACCCAGTACTTC. This sequence encodes CSVGTDQETQYF. V gene TRBV29-1 combines with J gene TRBJ2-5, with 7 positions matching TRBD1. The CDR3 length is 12 residues. V was clipped by 6 bases and J by 0 bases; unmatched bases: 1. Germline values: CDR1 SQVTM, CDR2 ANQGSEA.